The 3 T cell receptor beta chains in this list originate from one sample, sequenced in a study of PD-1 blockade in classical Hodgkin lymphoma. Produced via immunoSEQ multiplex PCR; TCRdb's table is partial and in-frame only. This table has about 46,000 clones, about three quarters appearing once. Every one of the patients relapsed after autologous stem cell transplantation (brentuximab vedotin exposure was variable). Sequencing was performed on peripheral blood mononuclear cells (PBMCs), taken at baseline. These receptors all come from a human donor with classical Hodgkin lymphoma.

This sequence joins TRBV6-1 and TRBJ1-4; TRBD1 might be the D (5 bases). V dropped 3 bases and J dropped 8 bases, with 16 bases sitting between them. CDR3 length equals 15 residues. Per germline, CDR1 MNHNS and CDR2 SASEGT. Here the CDR3 reads CASSESRGGSEKLFF. The CDR3 region has the DNA TGTGCCAGCAGTGAGTCCCGGGGGGGTTCGGAAAAACTGTTTTTT.

J is TRBJ2-1 and V is TRBV28; D uncertain. The CDR3 contains 13 residues. Trimming cost V 6 bases and J 9 bases, with 15 bases left between them. Germline V gene lookup returns CDR1 MDHEN and CDR2 SYDVKM. The CDR3 sequence is CASSLGYVSEQFF. DNA of the CDR3: TGTGCCAGCAGCCTAGGGTACGTCAGTGAGCAGTTCTTC.

This clone was counted between two and nine times. The chain is built from TRBV28 and TRBJ1-2, with D possibly TRBD1 on 6 matching bases. The germline gives CDR1 MDHEN, CDR2 SYDVKM. Trimming pared 8 bases from V and 4 bases from J, leaving 17 bases between. The CDR3 consists of 14 residues. The CDR3 spells CASLMTGPPYGYTF. In DNA, the CDR3 is TGTGCCAGCCTAATGACAGGACCGCCCTATGGCTACACCTTC.